This T cell receptor (beta chain) comes out of a study of blood T cell repertoires in COVID-19. Germline loops: CDR1 MDHEN, CDR2 SYDVKM. The CDR3 contains 14 residues. The V segment lost 3 bases and the J segment 0 bases; nucleotides outside the gene matches: 2. In the authors' workflow: For nucleated cells, counts were estimated from reference gene primer amplification. Assay used: immunoSEQ multiplex PCR; TCRdb lists only in-frame clones, some missing. That table supplies the V and J calls and clone size; D and trimming were determined from the DNA. This table holds about 250,000 clones, approximately 80% found once. Comment on this clone: Other nucleotide sequences in the sample specify the same CDR3.

Sequenced sample: peripheral blood. The V and J genes are TRBV28 and TRBJ2-7; 7 bases line up with TRBD2. The clonotype originates from a man older than 75 with acute or convalescent COVID-19. The CDR3 DNA follows: TGTGCCAGCAGTTTGTCGGGGGGCTCCTACGAGCAGTACTTC. Translating it yields CASSLSGGSYEQYF.